This T cell receptor beta chain appears in the sequencing data of a study of blood T cell repertoires in COVID-19. This study enrolled people aged roughly 18 to 90 from roughly 22 US geographic areas. The sample holds a few counts of this clone. Germline values: CDR1 MNHNY, CDR2 SVGAGI (reference sequence). CDR3 length: 12 residues. With 4 bases removed from V and 1 base from J, the gap between germline ends came to 4 bases. Some clones are missing from TCRdb's copy, which holds only in-frame ones; the method was immunoSEQ multiplex PCR. The data show fewer than 200,000 clones, 83% seen once. The receptor comes from a woman between 50 and 59 years old in a cohort exposed to, infected with or recovered from COVID-19 (not recorded which). The specimen sequenced was PBMCs or T cells enriched from blood (not recorded which). The rearrangement joins TRBV6-6 to TRBJ1-2; D uncertain. The CDR3, as DNA: TGTGCCAGCAGTTTCAGTAACTATGGCTACACCTTC. Its translation: CASSFSNYGYTF.